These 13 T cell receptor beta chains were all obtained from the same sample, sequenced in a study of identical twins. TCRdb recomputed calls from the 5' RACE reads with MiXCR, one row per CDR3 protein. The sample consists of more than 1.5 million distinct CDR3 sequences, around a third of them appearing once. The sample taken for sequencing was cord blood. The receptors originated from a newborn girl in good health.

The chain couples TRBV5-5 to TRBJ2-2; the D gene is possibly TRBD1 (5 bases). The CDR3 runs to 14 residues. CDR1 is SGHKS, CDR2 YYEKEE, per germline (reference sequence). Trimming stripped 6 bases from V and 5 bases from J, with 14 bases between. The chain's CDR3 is CASTKTALTGELFF. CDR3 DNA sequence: TGTGCCAGCACGAAGACAGCCTTGACCGGGGAGCTGTTTTTT.

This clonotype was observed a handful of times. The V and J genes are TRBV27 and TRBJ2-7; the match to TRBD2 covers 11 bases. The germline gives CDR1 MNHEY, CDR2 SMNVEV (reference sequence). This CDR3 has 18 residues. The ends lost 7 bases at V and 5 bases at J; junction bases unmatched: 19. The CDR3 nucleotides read TGTGCCAGCATCTTACCGGTTGACAAACTAGCGGGAGTCCACGAGCAGTACTTC. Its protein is CASILPVDKLAGVHEQYF.

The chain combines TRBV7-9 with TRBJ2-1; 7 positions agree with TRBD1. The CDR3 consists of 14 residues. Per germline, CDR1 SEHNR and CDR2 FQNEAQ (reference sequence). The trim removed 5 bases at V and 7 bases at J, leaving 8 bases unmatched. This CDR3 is CASSRDSEANEQFF. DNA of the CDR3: TGTGCCAGCAGCCGGGACAGCGAGGCGAATGAGCAGTTCTTC.

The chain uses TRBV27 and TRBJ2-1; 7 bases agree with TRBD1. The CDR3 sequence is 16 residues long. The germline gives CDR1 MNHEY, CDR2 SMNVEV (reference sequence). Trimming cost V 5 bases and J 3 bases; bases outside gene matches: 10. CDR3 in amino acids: CASSPPDRVNYNEQFF. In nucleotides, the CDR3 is TGTGCCAGCAGTCCTCCCGACAGGGTCAACTACAATGAGCAGTTCTTC.

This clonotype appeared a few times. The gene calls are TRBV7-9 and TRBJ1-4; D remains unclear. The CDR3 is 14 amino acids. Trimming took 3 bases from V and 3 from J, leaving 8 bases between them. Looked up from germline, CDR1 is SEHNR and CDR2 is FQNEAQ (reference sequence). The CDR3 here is CASSFDEANEKLFF. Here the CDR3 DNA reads TGTGCCAGCAGCTTTGATGAAGCTAATGAAAAACTGTTTTTT.

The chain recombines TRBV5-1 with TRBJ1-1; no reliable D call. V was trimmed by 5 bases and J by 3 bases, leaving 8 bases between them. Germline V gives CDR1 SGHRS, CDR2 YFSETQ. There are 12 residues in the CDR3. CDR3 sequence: CASRYGDTEAFF. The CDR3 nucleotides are TGCGCCAGCAGATACGGGGACACTGAAGCTTTCTTT.

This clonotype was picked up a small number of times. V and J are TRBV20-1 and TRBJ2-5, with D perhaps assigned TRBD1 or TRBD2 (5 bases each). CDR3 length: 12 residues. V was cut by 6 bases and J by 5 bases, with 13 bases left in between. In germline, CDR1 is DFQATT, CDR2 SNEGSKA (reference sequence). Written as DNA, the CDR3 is TGCAGTGCGTGGATCGGGGCGGAGACCCAGTACTTC. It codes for CSAWIGAETQYF.

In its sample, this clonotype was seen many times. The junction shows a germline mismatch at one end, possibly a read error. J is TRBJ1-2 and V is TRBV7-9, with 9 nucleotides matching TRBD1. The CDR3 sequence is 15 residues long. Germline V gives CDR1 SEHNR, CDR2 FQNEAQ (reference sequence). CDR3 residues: CASSLGQGGNYGYTF. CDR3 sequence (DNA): TGCGCCAGCAGCTTGGGACAGGGAGGAAACTATGGCTACACCTTC. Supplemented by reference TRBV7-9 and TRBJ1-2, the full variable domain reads DTGVSQNPRHKITKRGQNVTFRCDPISEHNRLYWYRQTLGQGPEFLTYFQNEAQLEKSRLLSDRFSAERPKGSFSTLEIQRTEQGDSAMYLCASSLGQGGNYGYTFGSGTRLTVV.

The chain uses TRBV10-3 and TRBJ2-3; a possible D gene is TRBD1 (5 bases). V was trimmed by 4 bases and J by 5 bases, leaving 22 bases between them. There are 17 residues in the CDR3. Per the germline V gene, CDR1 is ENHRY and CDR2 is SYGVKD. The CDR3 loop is CAISVRNGARRGDTQYF. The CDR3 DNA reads TGTGCCATCAGTGTCCGGAATGGGGCCCGTAGGGGAGATACGCAGTATTTT.

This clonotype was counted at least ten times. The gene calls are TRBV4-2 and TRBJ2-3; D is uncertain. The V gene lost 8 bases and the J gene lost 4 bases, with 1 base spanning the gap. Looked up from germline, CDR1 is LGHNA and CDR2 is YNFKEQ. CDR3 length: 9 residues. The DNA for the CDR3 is TGTGCCAGCGCAGATACGCAGTATTTT. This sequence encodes CASADTQYF.

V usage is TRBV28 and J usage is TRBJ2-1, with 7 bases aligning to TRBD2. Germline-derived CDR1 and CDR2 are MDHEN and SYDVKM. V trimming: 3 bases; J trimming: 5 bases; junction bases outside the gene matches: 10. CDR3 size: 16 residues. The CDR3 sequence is CASSLWGGRGNNEQFF. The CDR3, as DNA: TGTGCCAGCAGTTTGTGGGGCGGGAGAGGGAACAATGAGCAGTTCTTC.

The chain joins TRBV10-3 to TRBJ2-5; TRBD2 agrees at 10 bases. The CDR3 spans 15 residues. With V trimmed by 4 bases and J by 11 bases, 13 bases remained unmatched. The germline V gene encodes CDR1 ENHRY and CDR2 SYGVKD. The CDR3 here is CAISGSGRARNEQYF. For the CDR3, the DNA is TGTGCCATCAGTGGGAGCGGGAGGGCGAGAAATGAGCAGTACTTC.

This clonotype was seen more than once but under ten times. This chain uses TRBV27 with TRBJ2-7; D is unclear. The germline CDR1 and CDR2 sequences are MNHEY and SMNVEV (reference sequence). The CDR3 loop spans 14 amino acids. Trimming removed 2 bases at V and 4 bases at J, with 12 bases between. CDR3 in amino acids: CASSLGPHRYEQYF. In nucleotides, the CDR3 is TGTGCCAGCAGTTTAGGGCCTCATCGATACGAGCAGTACTTC.